The rows below give T cell receptor beta chains drawn from one sample of a study of blood T cell repertoires in COVID-19. Sequenced by immunoSEQ multiplex PCR; TCRdb stores in-frame clones only, minus some. The sample has some 21,000 clones, 84% seen once; the top ten hold 2.5% to 4%. The specimen was peripheral blood. All receptors derive from a man in his forties with acute or convalescent COVID-19. Both conserved end residues are part of each CDR3. The D gene is left open where the match is weak. Rows give clone size only sometimes, using once, few, many, or a class for an expanded clone.

D gene: TRBD2; J gene: TRBJ2-7; clone size: once; V gene: TRBV9; CDR3 protein: CASSVDSGSFYEQYF; CDR3 DNA: TGTGCCAGCAGCGTAGATAGCGGGAGTTTCTACGAGCAGTACTTC
D gene: TRBD2; J gene: TRBJ2-1; clone size: NA; V gene: TRBV6-6; CDR3 protein: CASIRQGWLAGENEQFF; CDR3 DNA: TGTGCCAGCATTCGACAGGGCTGGCTAGCGGGGGAAAATGAGCAGTTCTTC
D gene: TRBD1; J gene: TRBJ1-2; clone size: few; V gene: TRBV5-4; CDR3 protein: CASSIGTGYHYGYTF; CDR3 DNA: TGTGCCAGCAGCATCGGGACAGGGTATCACTATGGCTACACCTTC
D gene: TRBD1; J gene: TRBJ2-7; clone size: NA; V gene: TRBV6-1; CDR3 protein: CASSEGPGQAYEQYF; CDR3 DNA: TGTGCCAGCAGTGAAGGGCCGGGACAGGCGTACGAGCAGTACTTC
D gene: TRBD2; J gene: TRBJ2-2; clone size: NA; V gene: TRBV9; CDR3 protein: CASSVLAGGSTGELFF; CDR3 DNA: TGTGCCAGCAGCGTGCTGGCGGGAGGGAGTACCGGGGAGCTGTTTTTT
D gene: TRBD1; J gene: TRBJ1-2; clone size: NA; V gene: TRBV11-2; CDR3 protein: CASSAQGVHNYGYTF; CDR3 DNA: TGTGCCAGCAGCGCCCAGGGGGTTCACAACTATGGCTACACCTTC
D gene: NA; J gene: TRBJ1-5; clone size: NA; V gene: TRBV10-3; CDR3 protein: CAISVSGGVSNQPQHF; CDR3 DNA: TGTGCCATCAGTGTGAGTGGAGGGGTAAGCAATCAGCCCCAGCATTTT
D gene: NA; J gene: TRBJ1-2; clone size: NA; V gene: TRBV6-5; CDR3 protein: CASRTGTPDYGYTF; CDR3 DNA: TGTGCCAGCAGGACCGGGACACCTGACTATGGCTACACCTTC
D gene: NA; J gene: TRBJ2-3; clone size: NA; V gene: TRBV7-8; CDR3 protein: CASSLSTDTQYF; CDR3 DNA: TGTGCCAGCAGCCTAAGCACAGATACGCAGTATTTT
D gene: NA; J gene: TRBJ2-1; clone size: NA; V gene: TRBV6-4; CDR3 protein: CASSRTSSYNEQFF; CDR3 DNA: TGTGCCAGCAGTCGCACTAGCTCCTACAATGAGCAGTTCTTC
D gene: NA; J gene: TRBJ1-5; clone size: NA; V gene: TRBV3-1/TRBV3-2; CDR3 protein: CASSQDLRGNQPQHF; CDR3 DNA: TGTGCCAGCAGCCAAGATCTACGGGGAAATCAGCCCCAGCATTTT
D gene: TRBD1; J gene: TRBJ1-1; clone size: NA; V gene: TRBV2; CDR3 protein: CASSQTGGNLGNTEAFF; CDR3 DNA: TGTGCCAGCAGTCAAACAGGGGGCAATTTGGGGAACACTGAAGCTTTCTTT
D gene: NA; J gene: TRBJ1-3; clone size: few; V gene: TRBV2; CDR3 protein: CASRPPGTGNTIYF; CDR3 DNA: TGTGCCAGCAGGCCCCCCGGGACTGGAAACACCATATATTTT
D gene: NA; J gene: TRBJ1-6; clone size: NA; V gene: TRBV6-5; CDR3 protein: CASNRSGGSSPLHF; CDR3 DNA: TGTGCCAGCAACCGGTCGGGGGGCAGCTCACCCCTCCACTTT
D gene: TRBD1; J gene: TRBJ1-2; clone size: NA; V gene: TRBV7-8; CDR3 protein: CASSPRQGSMLGYTF; CDR3 DNA: TGTGCCAGCAGCCCGAGACAGGGATCTATGTTGGGCTACACCTTC
D gene: NA; J gene: TRBJ2-3; clone size: NA; V gene: TRBV23-1; CDR3 protein: CASSQSHGQFLGTDTQYF; CDR3 DNA: TGCGCCAGCAGTCAATCTCACGGACAGTTTTTGGGCACAGATACGCAGTATTTT
D gene: NA; J gene: TRBJ1-4; clone size: NA; V gene: TRBV30; CDR3 protein: CAWSGGGGEKLFF; CDR3 DNA: TGTGCCTGGAGTGGGGGAGGTGGGGAAAAACTGTTTTTT